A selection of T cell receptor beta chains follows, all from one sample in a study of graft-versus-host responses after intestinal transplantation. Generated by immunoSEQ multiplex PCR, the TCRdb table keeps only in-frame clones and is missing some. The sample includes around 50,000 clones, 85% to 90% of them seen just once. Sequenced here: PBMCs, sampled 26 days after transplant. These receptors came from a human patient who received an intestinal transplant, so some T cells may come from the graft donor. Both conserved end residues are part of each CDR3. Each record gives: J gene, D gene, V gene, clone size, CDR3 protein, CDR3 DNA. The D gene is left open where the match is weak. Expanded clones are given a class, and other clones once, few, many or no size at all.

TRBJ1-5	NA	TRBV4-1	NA	CASSQESGVHNQPQHF	TGCGCCAGCAGCCAAGAGAGCGGGGTTCACAATCAGCCCCAGCATTTT
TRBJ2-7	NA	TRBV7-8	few	CASSLAPSSYEQYF	TGTGCCAGCAGCTTAGCTCCGAGCTCCTACGAGCAGTACTTC
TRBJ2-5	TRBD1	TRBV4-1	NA	CASSQGDRGETQYF	TGCGCCAGCAGCCAAGGCGACAGGGGAGAGACCCAGTACTTC
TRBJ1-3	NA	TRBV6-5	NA	CATKALGSSGNTIYF	TGTGCCACCAAGGCGCTGGGGAGCTCTGGAAACACCATATATTTT
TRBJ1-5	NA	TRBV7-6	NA	CASSSGYGSNQPQHF	TGTGCCAGCAGCTCGGGATACGGGAGCAATCAGCCCCAGCATTTT
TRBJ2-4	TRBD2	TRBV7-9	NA	CASSSETSGGAVNIQYF	TGTGCCAGCAGCTCCGAGACTAGCGGGGGGGCCGTTAACATTCAGTACTTC
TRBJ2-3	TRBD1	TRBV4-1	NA	CASSQVQGGTTDTQYF	TGCGCCAGCAGCCAAGTACAGGGGGGAACCACAGATACGCAGTATTTT
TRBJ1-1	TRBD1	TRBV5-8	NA	CASSPGTGDFFTEAFF	TGTGCCAGCAGCCCCGGGACAGGGGATTTTTTCACTGAAGCTTTCTTT
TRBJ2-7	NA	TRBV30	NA	CAWGLASYEQYF	TGTGCCTGGGGCTTAGCCTCCTACGAGCAGTACTTC
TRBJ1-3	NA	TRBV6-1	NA	CASSEAIQGYSGNTIYF	TGTGCCAGCAGTGAAGCTATACAGGGATACTCTGGAAACACCATATATTTT
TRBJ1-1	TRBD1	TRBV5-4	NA	CASSLKGANTEAFF	TGTGCCAGCAGCTTGAAGGGGGCGAACACTGAAGCTTTCTTT
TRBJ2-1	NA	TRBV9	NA	CASSLTTGDTYNEQFF	TGTGCCAGCAGCCTGACGACGGGGGATACCTACAATGAGCAGTTCTTC
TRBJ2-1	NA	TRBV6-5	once	CASTPPGVDEQFF	TGTGCCAGCACCCCGCCGGGGGTGGATGAGCAGTTCTTC
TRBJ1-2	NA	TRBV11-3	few	CASSLGITDNYGYTF	TGTGCCAGCAGCTTAGGTATAACAGACAACTATGGCTACACCTTC
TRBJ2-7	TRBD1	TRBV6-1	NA	CASSPGGTGGYEQYF	TGTGCCAGCAGCCCAGGAGGGACAGGGGGATACGAGCAGTACTTC
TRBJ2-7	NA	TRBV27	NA	CASSLAGTVGLGLGGSYYEQYF	TGTGCCAGCAGTTTAGCCGGGACAGTGGGCCTCGGTTTGGGAGGATCCTACTACGAGCAGTACTTC
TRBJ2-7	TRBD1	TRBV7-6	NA	CASSSGQGARYEQYF	TGTGCCAGCAGCAGTGGACAGGGGGCTCGGTACGAGCAGTACTTC
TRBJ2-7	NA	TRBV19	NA	CASSMKAGDYEQYF	TGTGCCAGTAGTATGAAGGCAGGGGACTACGAGCAGTACTTC
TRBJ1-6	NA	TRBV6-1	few	CASSEARGGNSPLHF	TGTGCCAGCAGTGAAGCAAGGGGCGGAAATTCACCCCTCCACTTT
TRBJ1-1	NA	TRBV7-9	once	CASSSWEGSNTEAFF	TGTGCCAGCAGCTCCTGGGAGGGGTCGAACACTGAAGCTTTCTTT
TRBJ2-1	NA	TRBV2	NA	CASRRDSSGGEQFF	TGTGCCAGCAGGCGGGACTCCTCCGGTGGTGAGCAGTTCTTC
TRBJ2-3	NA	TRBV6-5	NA	CASSLTGGGGDTQYF	TGTGCCAGCAGCCTGACTGGGGGTGGAGGGGATACGCAGTATTTT
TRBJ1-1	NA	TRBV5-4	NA	CASSPSRAGGNTEAFF	TGTGCCAGCAGCCCGTCTAGGGCCGGGGGTAACACTGAAGCTTTCTTT
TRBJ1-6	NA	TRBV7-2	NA	CASSSTGRSSPRHF	TGTGCCAGCAGCTCAACAGGGAGAAGTTCACCCCGCCACTTT
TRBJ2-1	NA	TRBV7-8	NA	CASSLGTDEQFF	TGTGCCAGCAGCTTAGGGACAGATGAGCAGTTCTTC
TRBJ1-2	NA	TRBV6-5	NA	CASSYSTRVDGGYTF	TGTGCCAGCAGTTACTCGACGCGGGTAGATGGCGGCTACACCTTC
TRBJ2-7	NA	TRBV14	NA	CASSPIWGRRSYEQYF	TGTGCCAGCAGCCCCATCTGGGGGCGCAGGTCCTACGAGCAGTACTTC
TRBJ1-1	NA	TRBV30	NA	CAWSVIRVNTEAFF	TGTGCCTGGAGTGTAATCCGAGTGAACACTGAAGCTTTCTTT
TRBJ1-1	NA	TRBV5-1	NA	CASSIQQGLDTEAFF	TGCGCCAGCAGCATACAACAGGGCTTGGACACTGAAGCTTTCTTT
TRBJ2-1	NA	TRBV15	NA	CATSRSDRSYSYNEQFF	TGTGCCACCAGCAGAAGCGACAGGTCCTACTCCTACAATGAGCAGTTCTTC
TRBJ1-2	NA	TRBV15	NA	CATSSSGTQLTNYGYTF	TGTGCCACCAGCAGTAGCGGGACCCAATTGACTAACTATGGCTACACCTTC
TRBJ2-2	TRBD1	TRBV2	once	CASSEAGTDNTGELFF	TGTGCCAGCAGTGAAGCCGGGACAGACAACACCGGGGAGCTGTTTTTT
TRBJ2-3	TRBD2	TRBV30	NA	CAWRLAGNTDTQYF	TGTGCCTGGAGACTAGCGGGAAACACAGATACGCAGTATTTT
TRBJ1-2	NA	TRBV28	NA	CASSFRDNYGYTF	TGTGCCAGCAGTTTTCGGGATAACTATGGCTACACCTTC
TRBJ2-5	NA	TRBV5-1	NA	CASSLGQDQETQYF	TGCGCCAGCAGCTTGGGACAGGACCAAGAGACCCAGTACTTC
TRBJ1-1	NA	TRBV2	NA	CASSEASANTEAFF	TGTGCCAGCAGTGAAGCTAGCGCGAACACTGAAGCTTTCTTT
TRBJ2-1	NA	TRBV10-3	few	CASQRGESSYNEQFF	TGTGCCAGCCAAAGGGGCGAAAGCTCCTACAATGAGCAGTTCTTC
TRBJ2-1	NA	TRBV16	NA	CASSPPGRDKQFF	TGTGCCAGCAGCCCCCCGGGAAGGGACAAGCAGTTCTTC
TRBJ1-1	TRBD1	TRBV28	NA	CASSPQGDTEAFF	TGTGCCAGCAGTCCACAGGGGGACACTGAAGCTTTCTTT
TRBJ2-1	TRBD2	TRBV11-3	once	CASSVTSSDEQFF	TGTGCCAGCAGCGTGACTAGCTCGGATGAGCAGTTCTTC
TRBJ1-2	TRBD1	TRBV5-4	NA	CASSPDRGVALYYGYTF	TGTGCCAGCAGCCCAGACAGGGGAGTTGCTTTATACTATGGCTACACCTTC
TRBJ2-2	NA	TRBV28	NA	CASSQMSTWDFKYAGELFF	TGTGCCAGCAGCCAGATGTCTACCTGGGACTTTAAGTACGCCGGGGAGCTGTTTTTT
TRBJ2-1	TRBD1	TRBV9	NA	CASSGTGYEQFF	TGTGCCAGCAGCGGGACAGGGTATGAGCAGTTCTTC
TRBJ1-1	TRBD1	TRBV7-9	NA	CASNLMEGQGGTEAFF	TGTGCCAGCAACCTCATGGAGGGACAGGGGGGCACTGAAGCTTTCTTT
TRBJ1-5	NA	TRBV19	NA	CASSMSVGGSNQPQHF	TGTGCCAGTAGTATGAGTGTGGGAGGTAGCAATCAGCCCCAGCATTTT
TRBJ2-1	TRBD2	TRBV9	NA	CASSVAEGGGAYNEQFF	TGTGCCAGCAGCGTAGCTGAGGGCGGGGGGGCTTACAATGAGCAGTTCTTC
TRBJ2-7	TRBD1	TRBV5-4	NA	CASSSGQGAGEQYF	TGTGCCAGCAGCTCGGGACAGGGGGCGGGGGAGCAGTACTTC
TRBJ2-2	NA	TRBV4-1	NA	CASSQDSWGRGVGELFF	TGCGCCAGCAGCCAAGATTCGTGGGGGCGCGGTGTCGGGGAGCTGTTTTTT
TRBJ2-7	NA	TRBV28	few	CASLGVPYEQYF	TGTGCCAGCTTAGGGGTTCCCTACGAGCAGTACTTC
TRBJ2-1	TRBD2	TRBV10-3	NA	CAISARLAGGSGDYNEQFF	TGTGCCATCAGTGCCCGACTAGCGGGGGGTAGCGGGGACTACAATGAGCAGTTCTTC
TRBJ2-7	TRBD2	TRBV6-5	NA	CASSSGRASYEQYF	TGTGCCAGCAGTAGCGGGAGGGCCTCCTACGAGCAGTACTTC
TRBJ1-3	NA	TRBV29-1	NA	CSVDSTDSATGNTIYF	TGCAGCGTTGATTCCACAGACAGCGCTACTGGAAACACCATATATTTT
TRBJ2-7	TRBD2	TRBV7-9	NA	CASSLPLAGPSYEQYF	TGTGCCAGCAGCTTACCCCTAGCGGGGCCCTCCTACGAGCAGTACTTC
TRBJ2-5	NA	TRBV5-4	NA	CASSLVETSQGETQYF	TGTGCCAGCAGCTTGGTGGAGACCTCCCAGGGGGAGACCCAGTACTTC
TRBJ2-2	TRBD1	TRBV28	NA	CASSLVGQGGPGELFF	TGTGCCAGCAGTTTAGTGGGACAGGGAGGACCCGGGGAGCTGTTTTTT
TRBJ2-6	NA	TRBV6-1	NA	CASNQIGANVLTF	TGTGCCAGCAACCAGATTGGGGCCAACGTCCTGACTTTC
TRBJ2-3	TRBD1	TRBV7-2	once	CASSKDRALDTQYF	TGTGCCAGCAGCAAGGACAGGGCTTTAGATACGCAGTATTTT
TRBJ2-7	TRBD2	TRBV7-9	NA	CASSLPSGSSHEQYF	TGTGCCAGCAGTTTACCTAGCGGGAGCTCCCACGAGCAGTACTTC
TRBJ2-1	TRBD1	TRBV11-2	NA	CASSLDLRQGVNNEQFF	TGTGCCAGCAGCTTAGATCTCAGACAGGGGGTAAACAATGAGCAGTTCTTC
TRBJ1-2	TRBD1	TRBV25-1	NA	CASSESDRVSGYTF	TGTGCCAGCAGTGAATCGGACAGGGTATCTGGCTACACCTTC